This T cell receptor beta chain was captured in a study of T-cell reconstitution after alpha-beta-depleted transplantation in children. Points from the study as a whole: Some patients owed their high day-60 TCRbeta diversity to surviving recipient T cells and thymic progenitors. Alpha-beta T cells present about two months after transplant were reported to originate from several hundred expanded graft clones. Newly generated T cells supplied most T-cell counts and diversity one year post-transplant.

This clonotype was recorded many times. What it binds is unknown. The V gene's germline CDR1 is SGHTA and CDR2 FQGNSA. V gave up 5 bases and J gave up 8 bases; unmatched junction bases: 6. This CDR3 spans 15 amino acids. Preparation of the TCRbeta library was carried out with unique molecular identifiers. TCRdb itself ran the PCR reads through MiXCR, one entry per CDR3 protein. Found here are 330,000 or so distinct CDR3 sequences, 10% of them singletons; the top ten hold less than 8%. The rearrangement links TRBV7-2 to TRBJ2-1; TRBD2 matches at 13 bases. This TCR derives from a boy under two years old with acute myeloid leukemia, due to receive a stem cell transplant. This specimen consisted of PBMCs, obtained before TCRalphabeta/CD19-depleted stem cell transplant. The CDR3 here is CASSLRLAGGDEQFF. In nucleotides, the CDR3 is TGTGCCAGCAGCCTACGACTAGCGGGAGGAGATGAGCAGTTCTTC.